The TCR beta chain described here comes from a study of technical replicates of blood from a handful of donors. Unmatched junction bases numbered 4, after V lost 2 bases and J lost 4 bases. Germline V lookup: CDR1 MDHEN, CDR2 SYDVKM. This CDR3 has 15 residues. Assay used: immunoSEQ multiplex PCR; TCRdb lists only in-frame clones, some missing. The top ten hold under 0.45% of the sample, which has about 97,000 clones, 90% to 97% seen once. V usage is TRBV28 and J usage is TRBJ2-1; 8 positions match TRBD2. Sequencing was performed on T cells isolated from PBMCs. This sequence originates from a human donor in good health. The CDR3, as DNA: TGTGCCAGCAGTTTAGCGGGAGGACCTTACAATGAGCAGTTCTTC. Its translation: CASSLAGGPYNEQFF.